The text below deals with one TCR beta chain. The data were taken from a study of cytomegalovirus exposure and HLA in healthy donors. This PCR relied on a set of 60 Vbeta primers and 13 Jbeta primers. Sequencing used immunoSEQ multiplex PCR; TCRdb keeps in-frame clones, though not all of them. The sample shows 150,000 to 200,000 clones, around two thirds of them seen only once. This CDR3 region has 12 residues. Trimming removed 0 bases from V and 8 bases from J, with 5 bases in between. Germline assignment: CDR1 SEHNR and CDR2 FQNEAQ (reference sequence). Sequenced sample: PBMCs. This receptor was identified in a man aged 30-40 years in good health and CMV-seropositive. The chain links TRBV7-9 to TRBJ1-3; D remains unclear. The CDR3 spells CASSLARDTIYF. CDR3 DNA sequence: TGTGCCAGCAGCTTAGCGCGGGACACCATATATTTT.